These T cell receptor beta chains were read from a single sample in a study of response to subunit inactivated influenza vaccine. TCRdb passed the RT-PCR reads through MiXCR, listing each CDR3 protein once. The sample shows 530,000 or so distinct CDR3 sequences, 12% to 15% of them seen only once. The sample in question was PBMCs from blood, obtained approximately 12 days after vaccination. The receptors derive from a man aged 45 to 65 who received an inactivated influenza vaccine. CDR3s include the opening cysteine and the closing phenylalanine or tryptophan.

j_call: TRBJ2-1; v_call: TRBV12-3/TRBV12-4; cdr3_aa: CASSSGQGGTSYNEQFF
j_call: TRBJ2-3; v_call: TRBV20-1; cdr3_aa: CSARDSSGGPSDTQYF
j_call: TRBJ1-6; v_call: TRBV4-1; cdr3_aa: CASSDRGYNSPLHF
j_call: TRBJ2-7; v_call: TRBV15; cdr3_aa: CATSELANEQYF
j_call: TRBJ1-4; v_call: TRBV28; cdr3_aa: CASSFDRGREKLFF
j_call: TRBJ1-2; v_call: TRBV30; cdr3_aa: CAWRLGTGRDYGYTF
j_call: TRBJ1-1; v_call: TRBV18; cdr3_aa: CASSNRGEAFF
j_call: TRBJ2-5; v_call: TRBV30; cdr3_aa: CAWSSKGGVETQYF
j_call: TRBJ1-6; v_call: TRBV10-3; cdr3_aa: CASTVSSYNSPLHF
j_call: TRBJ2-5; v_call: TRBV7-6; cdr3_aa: CASSLTVGAIGETQYF
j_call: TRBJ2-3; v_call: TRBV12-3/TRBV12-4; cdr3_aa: CASRLISSDTQYF
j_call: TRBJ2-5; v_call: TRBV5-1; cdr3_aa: CASSLLTGQETQYF
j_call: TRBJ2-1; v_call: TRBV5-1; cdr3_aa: CASSWDEAPGQFF
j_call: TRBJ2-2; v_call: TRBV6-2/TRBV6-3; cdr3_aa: CASRQGAQTGELFF
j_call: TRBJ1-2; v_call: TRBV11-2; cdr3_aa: CASSLAPGPGTYGYTF
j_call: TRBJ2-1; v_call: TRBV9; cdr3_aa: CASSVSFGPGTSGGPSYNEQFF
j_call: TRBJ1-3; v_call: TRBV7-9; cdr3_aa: CASSLVVGGSGNTIYF
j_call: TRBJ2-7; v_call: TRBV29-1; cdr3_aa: CSVGHRLAGGNEQYF
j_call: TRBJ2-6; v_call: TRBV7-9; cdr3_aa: CASSHARGNSGANVLTF
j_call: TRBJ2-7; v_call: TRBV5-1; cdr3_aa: CASSLAGGTVNYEQYF
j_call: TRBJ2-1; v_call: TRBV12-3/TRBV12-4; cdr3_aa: CASSYGDRAGDEQFF
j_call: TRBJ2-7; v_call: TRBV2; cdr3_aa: CASSEMTGYEQYF
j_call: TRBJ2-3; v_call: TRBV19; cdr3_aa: CASSNYLGTKVGGGTDTQYF
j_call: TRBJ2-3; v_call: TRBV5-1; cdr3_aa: CASSLRGRASDTQYF
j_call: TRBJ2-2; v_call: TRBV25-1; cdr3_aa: CASSLGTGRFTGELFF
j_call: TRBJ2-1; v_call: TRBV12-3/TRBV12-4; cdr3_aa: CASSLGRGREQFF
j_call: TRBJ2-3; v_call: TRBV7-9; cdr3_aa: CASSPWTSGGADTQYF
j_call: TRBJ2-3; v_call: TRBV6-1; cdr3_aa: CASGPGPPADTQYF
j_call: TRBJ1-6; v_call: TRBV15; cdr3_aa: CATSRGVDNSPLHF
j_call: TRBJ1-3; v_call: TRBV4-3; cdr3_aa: CASSPQGGSGNTIYF
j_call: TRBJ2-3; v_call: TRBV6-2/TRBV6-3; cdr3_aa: CASSYSGGGDTQYF
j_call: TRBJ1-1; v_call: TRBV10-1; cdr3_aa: CANTRPSEAFF
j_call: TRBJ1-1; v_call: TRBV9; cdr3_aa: CASSVDEGVIRTEAFF
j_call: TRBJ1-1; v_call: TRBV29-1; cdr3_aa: CSAGQGRPGGTEAFF
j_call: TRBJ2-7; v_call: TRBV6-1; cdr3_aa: CASRTGTSSHYEQYF
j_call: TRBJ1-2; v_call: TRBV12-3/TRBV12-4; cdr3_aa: CASSSWQGLGYGYTF
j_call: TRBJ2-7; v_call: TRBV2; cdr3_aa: CASSEGPYEQYF
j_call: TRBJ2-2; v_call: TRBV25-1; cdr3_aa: CASSEWVRAPTTAGELFF
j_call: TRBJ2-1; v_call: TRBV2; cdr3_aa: CASRNGQNNNEQFF
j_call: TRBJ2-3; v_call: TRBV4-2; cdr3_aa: CASSQDLGQGTDTQYF
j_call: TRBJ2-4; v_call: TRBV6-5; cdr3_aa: CASSFGWGLAKNIQYF
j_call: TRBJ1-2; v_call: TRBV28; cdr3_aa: CASKSGLHYGYTF